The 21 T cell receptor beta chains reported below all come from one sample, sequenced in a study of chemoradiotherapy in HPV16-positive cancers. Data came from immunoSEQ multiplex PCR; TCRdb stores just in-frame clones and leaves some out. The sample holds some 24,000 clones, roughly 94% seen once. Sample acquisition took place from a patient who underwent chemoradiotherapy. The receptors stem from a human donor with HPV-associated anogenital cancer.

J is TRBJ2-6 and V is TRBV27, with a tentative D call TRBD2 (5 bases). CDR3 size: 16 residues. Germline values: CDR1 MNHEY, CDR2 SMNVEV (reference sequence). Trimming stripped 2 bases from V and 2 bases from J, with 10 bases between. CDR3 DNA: TGTGCCAGCAGTTTAGATACGGGGACTGGGGCCAACGTCCTGACTTTC. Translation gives CASSLDTGTGANVLTF.

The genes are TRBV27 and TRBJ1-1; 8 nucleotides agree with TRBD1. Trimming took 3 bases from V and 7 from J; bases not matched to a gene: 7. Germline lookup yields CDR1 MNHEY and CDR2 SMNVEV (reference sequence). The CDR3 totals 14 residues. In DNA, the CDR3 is TGTGCCAGCAGTTTCCGGGACAGGCCCCATGAAGCTTTCTTT. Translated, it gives CASSFRDRPHEAFF.

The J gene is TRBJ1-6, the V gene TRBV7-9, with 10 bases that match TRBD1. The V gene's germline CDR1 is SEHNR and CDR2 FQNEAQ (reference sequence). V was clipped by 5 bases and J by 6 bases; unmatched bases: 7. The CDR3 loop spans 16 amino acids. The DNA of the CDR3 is TGTGCCAGCAGCGTACCGGGACAGGGGTTTAATTCACCCCTCCACTTT. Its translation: CASSVPGQGFNSPLHF. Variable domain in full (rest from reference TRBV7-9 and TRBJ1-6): DTGVSQNPRHKITKRGQNVTFRCDPISEHNRLYWYRQTLGQGPEFLTYFQNEAQLEKSRLLSDRFSAERPKGSFSTLEIQRTEQGDSAMYLCASSVPGQGFNSPLHFGNGTRLTVT.

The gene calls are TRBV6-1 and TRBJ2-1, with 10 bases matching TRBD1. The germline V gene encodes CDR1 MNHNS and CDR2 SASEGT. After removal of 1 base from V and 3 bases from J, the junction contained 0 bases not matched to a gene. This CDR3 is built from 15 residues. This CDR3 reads CASSEGTGGYNEQFF. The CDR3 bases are TGTGCCAGCAGTGAAGGGACAGGGGGCTACAATGAGCAGTTCTTC.

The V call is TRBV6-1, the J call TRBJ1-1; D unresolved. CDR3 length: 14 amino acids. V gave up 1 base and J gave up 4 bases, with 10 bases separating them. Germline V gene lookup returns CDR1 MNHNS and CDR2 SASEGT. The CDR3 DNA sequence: TGTGCCAGCAGTGAAGTTGGCAGACTCACTGAAGCTTTCTTT. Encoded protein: CASSEVGRLTEAFF.

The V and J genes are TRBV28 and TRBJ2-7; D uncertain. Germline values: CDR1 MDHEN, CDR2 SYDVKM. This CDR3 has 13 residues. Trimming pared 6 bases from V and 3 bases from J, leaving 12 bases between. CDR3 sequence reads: CASRSPVGYEQYF. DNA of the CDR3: TGTGCCAGCAGATCTCCGGTTGGCTACGAGCAGTACTTC.

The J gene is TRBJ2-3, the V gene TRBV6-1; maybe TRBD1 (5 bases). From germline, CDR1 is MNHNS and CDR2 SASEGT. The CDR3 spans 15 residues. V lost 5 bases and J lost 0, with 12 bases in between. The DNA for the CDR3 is TGTGCCAGCAGTCCAGACAGCCTTAGCACAGATACGCAGTATTTT. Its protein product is CASSPDSLSTDTQYF.

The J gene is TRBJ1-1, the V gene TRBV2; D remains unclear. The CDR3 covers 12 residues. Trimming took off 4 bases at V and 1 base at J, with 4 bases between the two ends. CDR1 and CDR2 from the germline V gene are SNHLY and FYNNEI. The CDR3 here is CASSAQNTEAFF. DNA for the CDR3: TGTGCCAGCAGTGCCCAGAACACTGAAGCTTTCTTT.

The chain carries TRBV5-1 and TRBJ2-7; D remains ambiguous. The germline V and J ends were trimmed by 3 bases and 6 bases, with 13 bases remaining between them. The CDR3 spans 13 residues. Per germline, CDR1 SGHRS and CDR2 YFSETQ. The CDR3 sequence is CASSSDVTGEQYF. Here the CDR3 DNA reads TGCGCCAGCAGCTCGGATGTCACGGGCGAGCAGTACTTC.

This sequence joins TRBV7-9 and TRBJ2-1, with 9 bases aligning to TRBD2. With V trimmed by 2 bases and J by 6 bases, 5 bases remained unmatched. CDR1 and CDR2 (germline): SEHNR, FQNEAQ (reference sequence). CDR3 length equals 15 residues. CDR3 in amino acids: CASSLKAGGLNEQFF. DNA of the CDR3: TGTGCCAGCAGCTTAAAAGCGGGAGGCCTCAATGAGCAGTTCTTC.

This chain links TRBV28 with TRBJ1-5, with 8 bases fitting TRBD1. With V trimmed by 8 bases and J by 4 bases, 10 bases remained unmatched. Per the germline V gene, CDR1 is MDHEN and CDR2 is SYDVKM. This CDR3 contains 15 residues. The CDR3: CASRTGQASNQPQHF. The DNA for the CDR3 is TGTGCCAGCCGTACGGGACAGGCTTCAAATCAGCCCCAGCATTTT.

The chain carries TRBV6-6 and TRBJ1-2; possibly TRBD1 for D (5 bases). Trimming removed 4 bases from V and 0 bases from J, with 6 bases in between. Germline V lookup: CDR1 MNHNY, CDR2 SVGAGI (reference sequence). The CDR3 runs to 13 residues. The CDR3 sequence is CASSLTANYGYTF. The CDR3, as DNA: TGTGCCAGCAGTTTGACAGCTAACTATGGCTACACCTTC.

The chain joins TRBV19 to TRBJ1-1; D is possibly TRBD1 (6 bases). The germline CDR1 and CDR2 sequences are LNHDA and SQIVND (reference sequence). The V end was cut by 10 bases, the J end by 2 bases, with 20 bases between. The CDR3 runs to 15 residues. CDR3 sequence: CATTPIAGANTEAFF. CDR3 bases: TGTGCCACCACACCGATTGCAGGGGCCAACACTGAAGCTTTCTTT.

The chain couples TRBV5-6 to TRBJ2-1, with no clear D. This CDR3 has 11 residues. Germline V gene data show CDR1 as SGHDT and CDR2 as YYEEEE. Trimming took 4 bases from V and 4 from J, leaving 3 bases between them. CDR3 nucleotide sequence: TGTGCCAGCAGCCAATACAATGAGCAGTTCTTC. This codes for CASSQYNEQFF.

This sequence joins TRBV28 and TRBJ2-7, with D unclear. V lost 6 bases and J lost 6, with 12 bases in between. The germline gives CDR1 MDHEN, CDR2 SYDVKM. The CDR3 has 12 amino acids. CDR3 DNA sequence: TGTGCCAGCAGCCGGACCCCGAGCGAGCAGTACTTC. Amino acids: CASSRTPSEQYF.

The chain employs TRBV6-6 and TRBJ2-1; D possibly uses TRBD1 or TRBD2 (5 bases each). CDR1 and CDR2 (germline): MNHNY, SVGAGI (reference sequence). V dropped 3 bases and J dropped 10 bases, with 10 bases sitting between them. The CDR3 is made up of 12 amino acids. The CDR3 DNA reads TGTGCCAGCAGTTATTTGGGGGACGAGCAGTTCTTC. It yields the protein CASSYLGDEQFF.

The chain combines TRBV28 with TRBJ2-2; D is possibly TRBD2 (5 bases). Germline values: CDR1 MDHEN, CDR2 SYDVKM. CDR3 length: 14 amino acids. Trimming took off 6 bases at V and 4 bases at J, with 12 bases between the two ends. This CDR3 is CASSPWTGTGELFF. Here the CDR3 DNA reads TGTGCCAGCAGCCCCTGGACTGGCACCGGGGAGCTGTTTTTT.

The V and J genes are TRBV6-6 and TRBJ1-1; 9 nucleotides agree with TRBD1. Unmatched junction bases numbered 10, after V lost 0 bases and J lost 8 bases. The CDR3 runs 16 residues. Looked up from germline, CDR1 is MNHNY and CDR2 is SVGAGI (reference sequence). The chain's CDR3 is CASSYSTDRGTREAFF. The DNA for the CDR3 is TGTGCCAGCAGTTACTCGACCGACAGGGGGACTAGAGAAGCTTTCTTT.

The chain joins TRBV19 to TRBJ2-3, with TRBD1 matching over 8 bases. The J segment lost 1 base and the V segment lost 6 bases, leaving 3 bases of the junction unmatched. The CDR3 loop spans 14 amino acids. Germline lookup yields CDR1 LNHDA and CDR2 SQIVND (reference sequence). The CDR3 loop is CASSTGGGTDTQYF. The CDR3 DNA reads TGTGCCAGTAGCACAGGGGGTGGCACAGATACGCAGTATTTT.

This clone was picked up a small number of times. CDR3 DNA sequence: TGTGCCAGCAGCTTGGGTGACAGGGGGACAGATACGCAGTATTTT. Translating it yields CASSLGDRGTDTQYF. The chain carries TRBV5-4 and TRBJ2-3, with 9 bases matching TRBD1. Looked up from germline, CDR1 is SGHNT and CDR2 is YYREEE (reference sequence). Losses at the gene ends were 0 bases for V and 3 bases for J; bases not matched to a gene: 2. The CDR3 spans 15 residues.

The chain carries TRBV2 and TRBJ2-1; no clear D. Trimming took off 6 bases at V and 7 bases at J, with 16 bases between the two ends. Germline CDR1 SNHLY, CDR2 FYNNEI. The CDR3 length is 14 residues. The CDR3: CASSVGRSGNEQFF. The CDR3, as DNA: TGTGCCAGCAGCGTCGGCAGGTCGGGTAATGAGCAGTTCTTC.